This record covers a single T cell receptor (beta chain). Its antigen is unidentified. The PCR used 60 Vbeta and 13 Jbeta primers. The data were produced by immunoSEQ multiplex PCR, yet TCRdb's version contains in-frame clones alone and is incomplete. The profile shows roughly 140,000 clones, approximately 85% of them singletons. The sample belongs to a study of cytomegalovirus exposure and HLA in healthy donors. Study-wide background: Clustering assigned approximately 79% of the approximately 400 genotyped donors to the Caucasian-associated ancestry cluster. Study conclusions and caveats: An analysis that came later showed most CMV-associated TCR beta chains appearing HLA-restricted. What was likely a sequencing artifact was a cluster of highly shared sequence variants. A prior analysis recorded that most TCR beta V segments were productive about 90% or about 30% of the time.

What was sequenced was PBMCs. This clonotype originated in a woman under 30 in good health and CMV-seronegative.

CDR3 in DNA: TGTGCCAGCAGCTTGGCGCGACTAGGGTTCTACGAGCAGTACTTC. Translated, it gives CASSLARLGFYEQYF. The V call is TRBV5-5, the J call TRBJ2-7; TRBD2 might be the D (6 bases). Germline V gene sequence: CDR1 SGHKS, CDR2 YYEKEE (reference sequence). The CDR3 totals 15 residues. V lost 0 bases to trimming and J lost 3 bases, with 13 bases between them.